This T cell receptor beta chain comes out of a study of blood T cell repertoires in COVID-19. Each participant's cohort was designated according to participant-reported clinical history. The V end lost 8 bases, the J end lost 4 bases, and 15 bases lay between the germline ends. The CDR3 covers 14 residues. Germline loops: CDR1 LNHDA, CDR2 SQIVND (reference sequence). Original handling: Estimates of nucleated cell counts were drawn from the amplification of reference gene primers. Clones were read by immunoSEQ multiplex PCR, and TCRdb kept only the in-frame ones, dropping some. That table gives V, J and clone size, and the DNA gave D and trimming. This table holds 220,000 or so clones, roughly 83% found once.

V usage is TRBV19 and J usage is TRBJ2-1; maybe TRBD1 (7 bases). This clonotype was sampled from a woman aged 45-59 years who had recovered from COVID-19. Sequences were obtained from PBMCs or T cells enriched from blood (not recorded which). The CDR3 here is CASGGTALYNEQFF. CDR3 bases: TGTGCCAGTGGAGGGACAGCACTTTACAATGAGCAGTTCTTC. Drawing the rest from reference TRBV19 and TRBJ2-1, the complete variable domain is DGGITQSPKYLFRKEGQNVTLSCEQNLNHDAMYWYRQDPGQGLRLIYYSQIVNDFQKGDIAEGYSVSREKKESFPLTVTSAQKNPTAFYLCASGGTALYNEQFFGPGTRLTVL.